The clone carrying this T cell receptor (beta chain) appeared once. The data are from a study of blood T cells in healthy people across ages. Together with a sample-barcoded 5' primer, a J-beta primer mix was included in a second PCR lasting about 6 to 11 cycles. TCRdb recomputed calls from the 5' RACE reads with MiXCR, one row per CDR3 protein. The sample contains roughly 790,000 distinct CDR3 sequences, roughly 45% of which appear only once. The CDR3 has 10 amino acids. CDR1 is SNHLY, CDR2 FYNNEI, per germline. This TCR derives from a woman aged 60-75 years in good health. J is TRBJ2-5 and V is TRBV2, with TRBD2 as a possible D gene (5 bases). Sequencing input: blood. CDR3 sequence reads: CGLPYETQYF. In DNA, the CDR3 is TGTGGACTACCGTATGAGACCCAGTACTTC. Full variable domain (outside the CDR3, taken from reference TRBV2 and TRBJ2-5): EPEVTQTPSHQVTQMGQEVILRCVPISNHLYFYWYRQILGQKVEFLVSFYNNEISEKSEIFDDQFSVERPDGSNFTLKIRSTKLEDSAMYFCGLPYETQYFGPGTRLLVL.